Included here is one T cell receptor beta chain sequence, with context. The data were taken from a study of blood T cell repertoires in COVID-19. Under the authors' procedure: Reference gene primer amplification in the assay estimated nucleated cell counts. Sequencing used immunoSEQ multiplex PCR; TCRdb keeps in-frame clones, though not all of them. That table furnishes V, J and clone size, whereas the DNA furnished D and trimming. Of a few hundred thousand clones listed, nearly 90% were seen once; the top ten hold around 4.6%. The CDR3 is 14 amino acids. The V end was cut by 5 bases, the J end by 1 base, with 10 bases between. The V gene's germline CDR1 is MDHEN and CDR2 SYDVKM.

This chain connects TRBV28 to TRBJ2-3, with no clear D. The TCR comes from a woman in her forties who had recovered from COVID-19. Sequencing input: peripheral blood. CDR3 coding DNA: TGTGCCAGCAGTGTGACTTCCCGCACAGATACGCAGTATTTT. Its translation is CASSVTSRTDTQYF.